The present T cell receptor beta chain was sequenced within a study of identical twins. Study results and caveats: Model-predicted out-of-frame TCR alpha sharing fell below observed values in monozygotic twins. Memory repertoires showed no such pattern, whereas abundant cord blood beta clonotypes carried fewer insertions.

This CDR3 contains 18 residues. Germline V gives CDR1 MDHEN, CDR2 SYDVKM. V dropped 4 bases and J dropped 1; count of bases not matched to a gene: 13. This clonotype turned up a few times. Its antigen is still unknown. From the 5' RACE reads, TCRdb called clonotypes with MiXCR, one entry per CDR3 protein. There are 350,000 or so distinct CDR3 sequences in the sample; over 9% occur only once, and approximately 7.5% lies in the top ten. Donors were all healthy Caucasians. This sample also belongs to another study, concerning yellow fever vaccine responses in identical twins.

Material for sequencing was CD8+ T cells sorted from blood. The J gene is TRBJ2-5, the V gene TRBV28; 9 bases map to TRBD2. This TCR derives from a woman aged 18-29 years in good health. The CDR3 sequence is CASSSTASGEAFQETQYF. The CDR3 DNA follows: TGTGCCAGCAGTTCGACGGCTAGCGGGGAGGCTTTCCAAGAGACCCAGTACTTC.